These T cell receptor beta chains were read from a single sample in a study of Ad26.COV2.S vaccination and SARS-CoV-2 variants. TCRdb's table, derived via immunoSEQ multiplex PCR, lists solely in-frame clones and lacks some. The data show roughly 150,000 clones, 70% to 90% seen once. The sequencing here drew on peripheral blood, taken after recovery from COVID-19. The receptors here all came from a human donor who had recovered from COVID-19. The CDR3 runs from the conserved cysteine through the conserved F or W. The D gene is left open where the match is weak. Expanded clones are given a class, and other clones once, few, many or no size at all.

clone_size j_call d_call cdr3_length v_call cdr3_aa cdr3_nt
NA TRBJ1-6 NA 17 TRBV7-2 CASSPSSTGSYNSPLHF TGTGCCAGCAGCCCATCTTCGACGGGCTCCTATAATTCACCCCTCCACTTT
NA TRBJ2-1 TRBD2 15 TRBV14 CASSQLAGKYNEQFF TGTGCCAGCAGCCAACTAGCGGGGAAGTACAATGAGCAGTTCTTC
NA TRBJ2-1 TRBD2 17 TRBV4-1 CASSQAPSGGPYNEQFF TGCGCCAGCAGCCAAGCCCCTAGCGGGGGACCCTACAATGAGCAGTTCTTC
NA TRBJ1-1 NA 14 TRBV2 CASSASQANTEAFF TGTGCCAGCAGTGCTAGTCAGGCGAACACTGAAGCTTTCTTT
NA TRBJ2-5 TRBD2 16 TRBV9 CASSVGTSGGQETQYF TGTGCCAGCAGCGTAGGGACTAGCGGGGGCCAAGAGACCCAGTACTTC
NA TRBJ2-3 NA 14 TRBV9 CASSVGWGKDTQYF TGTGCCAGCAGCGTCGGTTGGGGGAAAGATACGCAGTATTTT
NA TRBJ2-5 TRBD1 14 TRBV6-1 CASSEDRVQETQYF TGTGCCAGCAGTGAGGACAGGGTGCAAGAGACCCAGTACTTC
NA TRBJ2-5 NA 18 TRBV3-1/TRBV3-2 CASSQEGGGRGLEETQYF TGTGCCAGCAGCCAAGAAGGGGGGGGCAGGGGGCTTGAAGAGACCCAGTACTTC
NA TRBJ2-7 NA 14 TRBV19 CASSIAGAGYEQYF TGTGCCAGTAGTATAGCTGGGGCGGGCTACGAGCAGTACTTC
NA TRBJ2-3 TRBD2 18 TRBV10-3 CAISESLSGGELGDTQYF TGTGCCATCAGTGAGTCTCTTAGCGGGGGGGAATTAGGAGATACGCAGTATTTT
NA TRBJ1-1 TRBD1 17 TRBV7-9 CASSFPGGRTPNTEAFF TGTGCCAGCAGCTTCCCAGGGGGGAGAACTCCAAACACTGAAGCTTTCTTT
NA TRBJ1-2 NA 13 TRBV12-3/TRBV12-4 CASTTMKFYGYTF TGTGCCAGCACCACAATGAAGTTCTATGGCTACACCTTC
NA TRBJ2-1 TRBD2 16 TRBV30 CAWVTLDEREYNEQFF TGTGCCTGGGTTACCCTCGATGAGCGGGAGTACAATGAGCAGTTCTTC
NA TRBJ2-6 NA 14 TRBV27 CASMRDSGANVLTF TGTGCCAGCATGCGGGATTCTGGGGCCAACGTCCTGACTTTC
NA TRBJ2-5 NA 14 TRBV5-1 CASSFRVRGETQYF TGCGCCAGCAGCTTCCGAGTACGGGGAGAGACCCAGTACTTC
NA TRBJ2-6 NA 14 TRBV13 CASSLGSGANVLTF TGTGCCAGCAGCTTGGGCTCTGGGGCCAACGTCCTGACTTTC
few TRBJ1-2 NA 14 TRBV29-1 CSVERQGLSYGYTF TGCAGCGTTGAAAGGCAGGGTTTGAGCTATGGCTACACCTTC
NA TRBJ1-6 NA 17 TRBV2 CASSNTGSPPNNSPLHF TGTGCCAGCAGTAATACAGGCTCTCCTCCTAATAATTCACCCCTCCACTTT
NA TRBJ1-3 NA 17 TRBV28 CASSPPVKGSRGNTIYF TGTGCCAGCAGTCCCCCCGTCAAGGGGTCGCGTGGAAACACCATATATTTT
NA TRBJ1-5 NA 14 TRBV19 CASSSAANYQPQHF TGTGCCAGTAGTTCGGCCGCTAATTATCAGCCCCAGCATTTT
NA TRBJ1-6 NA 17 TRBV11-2 CASSHYSAGQGNSPLHF TGTGCCAGCAGCCATTACTCGGCGGGACAAGGAAATTCACCCCTCCACTTT
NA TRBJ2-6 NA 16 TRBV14 CASSPTRGAGANVLTF TGTGCCAGCAGCCCTACCAGGGGAGCTGGGGCCAACGTCCTGACTTTC
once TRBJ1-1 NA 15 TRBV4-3 CASSQDRGLGSDAFF TGCGCCAGCAGCCAAGATAGGGGATTGGGATCTGATGCTTTCTTT
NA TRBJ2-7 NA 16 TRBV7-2 CASSLGSGQGINEQYF TGTGCCAGCAGCTTAGGATCGGGGCAGGGTATCAACGAGCAGTACTTC
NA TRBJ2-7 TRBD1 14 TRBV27 CASSLGQVGYEQYF TGTGCCAGCAGCCTCGGACAGGTGGGCTACGAGCAGTACTTC
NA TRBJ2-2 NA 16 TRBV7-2 CASSPSAGRITGELFF TGTGCCAGCAGCCCGAGCGCGGGGCGGATCACCGGGGAGCTGTTTTTT
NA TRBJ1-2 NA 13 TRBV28 CASSFGGARGYTF TGTGCCAGCAGTTTTGGGGGGGCGCGAGGCTACACCTTC
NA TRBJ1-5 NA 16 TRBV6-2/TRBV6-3 CASSYEVGQQNQPQHF TGTGCCAGCAGTTACGAGGTTGGACAGCAAAATCAGCCCCAGCATTTT
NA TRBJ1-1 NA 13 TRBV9 CASSSDPNTEAFF TGTGCCAGCAGCTCAGACCCGAACACTGAAGCTTTCTTT
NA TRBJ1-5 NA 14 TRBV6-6 CASSFRQGNQPQHF TGTGCCAGCAGTTTCCGACAGGGCAATCAGCCCCAGCATTTT
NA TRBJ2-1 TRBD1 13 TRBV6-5 CASRTGMHNEQFF TGTGCCAGTCGGACAGGGATGCACAATGAGCAGTTCTTC
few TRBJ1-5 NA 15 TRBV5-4 CASSLMGVSNQPQHF TGTGCCAGCAGCTTGATGGGCGTTAGCAATCAGCCCCAGCATTTT
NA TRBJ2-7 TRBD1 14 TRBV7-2 CASSVDRGLYEQYF TGTGCCAGCAGCGTGGACAGGGGGCTCTACGAGCAGTACTTC
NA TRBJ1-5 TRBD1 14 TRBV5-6 CASSDRDRGQPQHF TGTGCCAGCAGCGACCGGGACAGGGGTCAGCCCCAGCATTTT
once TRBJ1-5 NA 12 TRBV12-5 CASGEGNQPQHF TGTGCTAGTGGTGAAGGGAATCAGCCCCAGCATTTT
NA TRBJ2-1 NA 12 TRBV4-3 CASSQDRSAQFF TGCGCCAGCAGCCAAGATCGATCCGCGCAGTTCTTC
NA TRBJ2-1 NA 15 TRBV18 CASSRTIRANNEQFF TGTGCCAGCTCCCGTACTATCAGAGCCAACAATGAGCAGTTCTTC
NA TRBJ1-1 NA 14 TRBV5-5 CASSLSDLNTEAFF TGTGCCAGCAGCTTGAGCGATCTGAACACTGAAGCTTTCTTT
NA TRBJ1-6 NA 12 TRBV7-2 CASSTRPLPLHF TGTGCCAGCAGCACAAGACCCCTCCCCCTCCACTTT
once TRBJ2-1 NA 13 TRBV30 CAWTESSYNEQFF TGTGCCTGGACAGAAAGCTCCTACAATGAGCAGTTCTTC
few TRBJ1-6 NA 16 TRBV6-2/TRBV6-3 CASSYGPSSYNSPLHF TGTGCCAGCAGTTACGGCCCGAGCTCCTATAATTCACCCCTCCACTTT
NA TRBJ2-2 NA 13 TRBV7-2 CASSLRVQGELFF TGTGCCAGCAGCTTAAGGGTCCAGGGGGAGCTGTTTTTT
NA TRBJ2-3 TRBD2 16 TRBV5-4 CASSIVLAGRTDTQYF TGTGCCAGCAGTATCGTCCTAGCGGGTCGGACAGATACGCAGTATTTT
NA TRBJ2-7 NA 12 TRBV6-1 CASSADSYEQYF TGTGCCAGCAGTGCGGACAGCTACGAGCAGTACTTC
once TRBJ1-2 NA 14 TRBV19 CASSIDLGNYGYTF TGTGCCAGTAGTATAGATCTCGGTAACTATGGCTACACCTTC
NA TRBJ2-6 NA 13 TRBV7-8 CASRVSGANVLTF TGTGCTAGTAGGGTTTCAGGGGCCAACGTCCTGACTTTC
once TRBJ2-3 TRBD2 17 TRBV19 CASSIGISGGSVDTQYF TGTGCCAGTAGTATAGGAATCAGCGGGGGGTCCGTAGATACGCAGTATTTT
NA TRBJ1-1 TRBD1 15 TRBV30 CAWSSLGTGNTEAFF TGTGCCTGGAGTTCCCTGGGGACAGGGAACACTGAAGCTTTCTTT
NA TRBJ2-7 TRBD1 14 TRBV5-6 CASSFSGTDYEQYF TGTGCCAGCAGCTTCTCCGGGACAGACTACGAGCAGTACTTC
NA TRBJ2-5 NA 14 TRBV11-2 CASSLVRAEETQYF TGTGCCAGCAGCTTAGTCCGGGCAGAGGAGACCCAGTACTTC
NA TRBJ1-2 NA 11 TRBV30 CAWSVGRGYTF TGTGCCTGGAGTGTAGGACGCGGCTACACCTTC
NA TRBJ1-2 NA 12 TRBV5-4 CASSDQTYGYTF TGTGCCAGCAGTGACCAGACCTATGGCTACACCTTC
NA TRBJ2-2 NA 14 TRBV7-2 CASSSHLGTGELFF TGTGCCAGCAGTTCCCATTTGGGGACCGGGGAGCTGTTTTTT
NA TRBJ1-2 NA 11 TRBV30 CAWTLGGGYTF TGTGCCTGGACATTAGGGGGTGGCTACACCTTC
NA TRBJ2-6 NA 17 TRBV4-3 CASSQDLGGSGANVLTF TGCGCCAGCAGCCAAGATCTCGGGGGCTCTGGGGCCAACGTCCTGACTTTC
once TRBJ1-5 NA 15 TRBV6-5 CASSYSVSENQPQHF TGTGCCAGCAGTTACTCAGTCAGCGAAAATCAGCCCCAGCATTTT
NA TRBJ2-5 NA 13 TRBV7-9 CASSLGEVETQYF TGTGCCAGCAGCTTAGGGGAAGTGGAGACCCAGTACTTC
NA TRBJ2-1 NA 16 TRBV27 CASSLFIRGAGDEQFF TGTGCCAGCAGTTTATTCATCCGGGGTGCTGGGGATGAGCAGTTCTTC